These T cell receptor beta chains were read from a single sample in a study of shared clonotypes between healthy human individuals. The table came from immunoSEQ multiplex PCR; TCRdb's copy has only in-frame clones and leaves some out. The data hold under 1 million clones, with roughly 96% observed a single time. Sequencing was done on a sample of naive CD8+ T cells sorted from blood. The receptors were gathered from a man aged 30 to 39 in good health. CDR3s include the opening cysteine and the closing phenylalanine or tryptophan. The D gene is left open where the match is weak. Clone size is not always given. Where it is, it says once, few, many or a class for expanded clones.

size: -; D: -; J: TRBJ1-2; V: TRBV7-2; CDR3: CASSLVSRGLRYGYTF; DNA: TGTGCCAGCAGCTTAGTATCCCGGGGATTGCGGTATGGCTACACCTTC
size: -; D: -; J: TRBJ2-7; V: TRBV7-2; CDR3: CASSLAGTSSYEQYF; DNA: TGTGCCAGCAGCTTAGCGGGGACAAGCTCCTACGAGCAGTACTTC
size: -; D: TRBD2; J: TRBJ2-3; V: TRBV27; CDR3: CASSFAVAGVADTQYF; DNA: TGTGCCAGCAGTTTCGCGGTAGCGGGAGTTGCAGATACGCAGTATTTT
size: -; D: -; J: TRBJ2-1; V: TRBV27; CDR3: CASSPGASVDEQFF; DNA: TGTGCCAGCAGTCCGGGGGCCTCCGTAGATGAGCAGTTCTTC
size: -; D: TRBD2; J: TRBJ2-1; V: TRBV29-1; CDR3: CSVESGEGPSSYNEQFF; DNA: TGCAGCGTTGAATCGGGGGAGGGACCGAGCTCCTACAATGAGCAGTTCTTC
size: -; D: -; J: TRBJ2-2; V: TRBV6-5; CDR3: CASSYSRETTGELFF; DNA: TGTGCCAGCAGTTACTCGAGGGAAACCACCGGGGAGCTGTTTTTT
size: once; D: -; J: TRBJ2-2; V: TRBV5-4; CDR3: CASSLETDTGELFF; DNA: TGTGCCAGCAGCTTGGAGACAGACACCGGGGAGCTGTTTTTT
size: -; D: -; J: TRBJ2-3; V: TRBV5-1; CDR3: CASSLVNYADTQYF; DNA: TGCGCCAGCAGCTTGGTCAACTACGCAGATACGCAGTATTTT
size: -; D: -; J: TRBJ1-5; V: TRBV19; CDR3: CASTPVGGHTNQPQHF; DNA: TGTGCCAGTACCCCGGTGGGGGGCCATACGAATCAGCCCCAGCATTTT
size: -; D: TRBD2; J: TRBJ2-1; V: TRBV7-2; CDR3: CASTPPFGTIDNEQFF; DNA: TGTGCCAGCACCCCCCCATTCGGGACTATTGACAATGAGCAGTTCTTC
size: -; D: -; J: TRBJ1-1; V: TRBV29-1; CDR3: CSVGGSMSMNTEAFF; DNA: TGCAGCGTTGGCGGATCCATGAGCATGAACACTGAAGCTTTCTTT
size: -; D: -; J: TRBJ2-1; V: TRBV20-1; CDR3: CSASWGNEQFF; DNA: TGCAGTGCTAGTTGGGGAAATGAGCAGTTCTTC
size: -; D: -; J: TRBJ2-7; V: TRBV7-2; CDR3: CASSWGADSSYEQYF; DNA: TGTGCCAGCAGCTGGGGCGCCGACAGCTCCTACGAGCAGTACTTC
size: -; D: -; J: TRBJ2-1; V: TRBV27; CDR3: CASSFSGSSYNEQFF; DNA: TGTGCCAGCAGTTTTAGCGGAAGCTCCTACAATGAGCAGTTCTTC
size: -; D: TRBD2; J: TRBJ2-3; V: TRBV2; CDR3: CASRGLAGSTDTQYF; DNA: TGTGCCAGCAGAGGACTAGCGGGTAGCACAGATACGCAGTATTTT
size: -; D: -; J: TRBJ2-1; V: TRBV6-5; CDR3: CASSYNSYNEQFF; DNA: TGTGCCAGCAGTTATAATAGCTACAATGAGCAGTTCTTC
size: -; D: -; J: TRBJ2-1; V: TRBV5-5; CDR3: CASSADTSSYNEQFF; DNA: TGTGCCAGCAGCGCCGACACAAGCTCCTACAATGAGCAGTTCTTC
size: -; D: TRBD2; J: TRBJ2-2; V: TRBV27; CDR3: CASSLYSGSLPTGELFF; DNA: TGTGCCAGCAGTTTATATAGCGGGAGTCTCCCCACCGGGGAGCTGTTTTTT
size: -; D: TRBD1; J: TRBJ2-7; V: TRBV9; CDR3: CASSQGQGSPYEQYF; DNA: TGTGCCAGCAGCCAGGGACAGGGAAGCCCCTACGAGCAGTACTTC
size: -; D: -; J: TRBJ1-1; V: TRBV6-5; CDR3: CASSGLQSEAFF; DNA: TGTGCCAGCAGCGGATTACAGAGTGAAGCTTTCTTT
size: -; D: TRBD2; J: TRBJ2-7; V: TRBV11-1; CDR3: CASSPPGLAGVVEQYF; DNA: TGTGCCAGCAGCCCCCCGGGACTAGCGGGAGTTGTCGAGCAGTACTTC
size: -; D: -; J: TRBJ1-5; V: TRBV5-5; CDR3: CASSGGLGNQPQHF; DNA: TGTGCCAGCAGCGGGGGACTGGGGAATCAGCCCCAGCATTTT
size: -; D: TRBD1; J: TRBJ2-7; V: TRBV4-3; CDR3: CASSPRDSYEQYF; DNA: TGCGCCAGCAGCCCTAGGGACAGTTACGAGCAGTACTTC
size: once; D: -; J: TRBJ2-2; V: TRBV11-2; CDR3: CASSFQGPNTGELFF; DNA: TGTGCCAGCAGCTTTCAGGGGCCGAACACCGGGGAGCTGTTTTTT
size: once; D: -; J: TRBJ2-1; V: TRBV7-9; CDR3: CASSLWTLAGYNEQFF; DNA: TGTGCCAGCAGCTTATGGACGTTGGCGGGCTACAATGAGCAGTTCTTC
size: -; D: -; J: TRBJ2-7; V: TRBV7-9; CDR3: CASRRSFYEQYF; DNA: TGTGCCAGCAGGAGGTCGTTCTACGAGCAGTACTTC
size: -; D: -; J: TRBJ2-3; V: TRBV4-1; CDR3: CASSLITTVGASTDTQYF; DNA: TGCGCCAGCAGCCTAATAACCACCGTGGGAGCCAGCACAGATACGCAGTATTTT
size: -; D: -; J: TRBJ2-1; V: TRBV4-1; CDR3: CASSQDSSGEQFF; DNA: TGCGCCAGCAGCCAAGATTCTAGTGGTGAGCAGTTCTTC
size: -; D: TRBD1; J: TRBJ2-7; V: TRBV30; CDR3: CAWDDRDRVYEQYF; DNA: TGTGCCTGGGATGACCGGGACAGGGTCTACGAGCAGTACTTC
size: -; D: -; J: TRBJ1-1; V: TRBV27; CDR3: CASSGRGWNTEAFF; DNA: TGTGCCAGCAGTGGTCGAGGATGGAACACTGAAGCTTTCTTT
size: -; D: -; J: TRBJ2-1; V: TRBV10-2; CDR3: CASRQDLYNEQFF; DNA: TGCGCCAGCAGACAGGATCTTTACAATGAGCAGTTCTTC
size: -; D: -; J: TRBJ2-7; V: TRBV7-8; CDR3: CASSLEGRTYEQYF; DNA: TGTGCCAGCAGCTTAGAGGGACGAACCTACGAGCAGTACTTC
size: -; D: TRBD2; J: TRBJ2-7; V: TRBV15; CDR3: CATSSSGTVYEQYF; DNA: TGTGCCACCAGCAGTAGCGGGACGGTCTACGAGCAGTACTTC
size: -; D: -; J: TRBJ2-1; V: TRBV4-1; CDR3: CASSPLDFGVGNEQFF; DNA: TGCGCCAGCAGTCCACTAGATTTTGGGGTGGGCAATGAGCAGTTCTTC
size: -; D: -; J: TRBJ2-1; V: TRBV11-2; CDR3: CASSLGQLGEVEQFF; DNA: TGTGCCAGCAGCTTAGGACAATTGGGAGAAGTTGAGCAGTTCTTC
size: -; D: TRBD2; J: TRBJ2-2; V: TRBV27; CDR3: CASSLVAGGTGELFF; DNA: TGTGCCAGCAGTTTAGTAGCGGGGGGCACCGGGGAGCTGTTTTTT
size: -; D: -; J: TRBJ1-5; V: TRBV11-2; CDR3: CASSLDGGTGSGNQPQHF; DNA: TGTGCCAGCAGCTTAGATGGGGGAACAGGGTCGGGCAATCAGCCCCAGCATTTT
size: -; D: TRBD2; J: TRBJ2-7; V: TRBV2; CDR3: CASSDNGGGTYEQYF; DNA: TGTGCCAGCAGTGACAACGGGGGGGGTACCTACGAGCAGTACTTC
size: -; D: TRBD2; J: TRBJ2-1; V: TRBV10-2; CDR3: CASRAGLAGPNEQFF; DNA: TGCGCCAGCAGAGCGGGACTAGCGGGCCCCAATGAGCAGTTCTTC
size: -; D: -; J: TRBJ2-7; V: TRBV7-6; CDR3: CASSQNRVFFYEQYF; DNA: TGTGCCAGCAGCCAAAACAGGGTTTTTTTCTACGAGCAGTACTTC
size: -; D: -; J: TRBJ2-7; V: TRBV21-1; CDR3: CASSKAWIRSWEQYF; DNA: TGTGCCAGCAGCAAAGCGTGGATTAGATCGTGGGAGCAGTACTTC
size: -; D: TRBD2; J: TRBJ2-5; V: TRBV14; CDR3: CASSQGLAGKETQYF; DNA: TGTGCCAGCAGCCAAGGGCTAGCGGGAAAAGAGACCCAGTACTTC
size: once; D: -; J: TRBJ1-2; V: TRBV6-5; CDR3: CASSSSLLGYTF; DNA: TGTGCCAGCAGCTCATCCCTTCTGGGCTACACCTTC
size: -; D: -; J: TRBJ2-2; V: TRBV6-6; CDR3: CASSYGGTGELFF; DNA: TGTGCCAGCAGTTACGGGGGCACCGGGGAGCTGTTTTTT
size: -; D: -; J: TRBJ1-5; V: TRBV27; CDR3: CASSLQGANQPQHF; DNA: TGTGCCAGCAGTTTACAGGGTGCGAATCAGCCCCAGCATTTT
size: -; D: -; J: TRBJ2-5; V: TRBV5-1; CDR3: CASSLLGSGETQYF; DNA: TGCGCCAGCAGCTTGTTAGGGAGCGGAGAGACCCAGTACTTC
size: -; D: -; J: TRBJ2-7; V: TRBV15; CDR3: CATSRPPPGAYEQYF; DNA: TGTGCCACCAGCAGACCCCCCCCGGGGGCCTACGAGCAGTACTTC
size: -; D: -; J: TRBJ2-7; V: TRBV6-5; CDR3: CASSYSNVAYEQYF; DNA: TGTGCCAGCAGTTACTCGAATGTGGCCTACGAGCAGTACTTC
size: -; D: -; J: TRBJ2-1; V: TRBV4-1; CDR3: CASSHPPGNEQFF; DNA: TGCGCCAGCAGCCACCCTCCGGGCAATGAGCAGTTCTTC
size: -; D: -; J: TRBJ2-2; V: TRBV27; CDR3: CASSSVSGELFF; DNA: TGTGCCAGCAGTTCTGTTTCCGGGGAGCTGTTTTTT
size: -; D: -; J: TRBJ2-5; V: TRBV7-9; CDR3: CASSSMSGRETQYF; DNA: TGTGCCAGCAGCTCAATGAGTGGGAGAGAGACCCAGTACTTC
size: -; D: -; J: TRBJ2-5; V: TRBV13; CDR3: CASSSRSEGVFQETQYF; DNA: TGTGCCAGCAGCTCCCGTTCAGAGGGAGTCTTCCAAGAGACCCAGTACTTC
size: once; D: TRBD1; J: TRBJ2-2; V: TRBV23-1; CDR3: CASSQSMTGITGELFF; DNA: TGCGCCAGCAGTCAATCAATGACAGGGATCACCGGGGAGCTGTTTTTT
size: -; D: -; J: TRBJ2-2; V: TRBV9; CDR3: CASKEGDTGELFF; DNA: TGTGCCAGCAAAGAGGGGGACACCGGGGAGCTGTTTTTT
size: -; D: -; J: TRBJ2-1; V: TRBV4-1; CDR3: CASSQLNEQFF; DNA: TGCGCCAGCAGCCAGCTGAATGAGCAGTTCTTC
size: -; D: TRBD1; J: TRBJ1-5; V: TRBV7-8; CDR3: CASSLNGQGDQPQHF; DNA: TGTGCCAGCAGCTTAAATGGACAGGGGGATCAGCCCCAGCATTTT
size: -; D: TRBD1; J: TRBJ2-7; V: TRBV2; CDR3: CASGGGQGCYF; DNA: TGTGCCAGCGGGGGAGGACAGGGCTGTTACTTC